This is a list of T cell receptor beta chains from one sample in a study of shared T cell receptors in the human thymus. Repertoires were generated with immunoSEQ multiplex PCR, while TCRdb's copy carries only in-frame clones and drops some. Of about 660,000 clones in the sample, 80% to 90% are singletons; the top ten hold under 0.01%. These data were also reused for a study on human thymus T cells.

Sequencing used thymocytes. These receptors were obtained from a boy less than two years old with a congenital heart defect. CDR3s include the opening cysteine and the closing phenylalanine or tryptophan. The D gene is left open where the match is weak.

>TRBV6-6|TRBD2|16|TRBJ2-5
CASSYSTSGGEETQYF
>TRBV14|.|13|.
CASSQWTYYEQYF
>TRBV13|TRBD2|16|TRBJ2-3
CASSPPTSGDTDTQYF
>TRBV6-4|.|13|TRBJ2-7
CASSMGRGYEQYF
>TRBV10-3|TRBD1|13|TRBJ2-7
CAIRDRGPYEQYF
>TRBV27|TRBD2|17|TRBJ2-7
CASSLTSGGDFSYEQYF
>TRBV5-4|TRBD1|18|TRBJ2-1
CASSPGTGALRDYNEQFF
>TRBV5-4|.|19|TRBJ1-3
CASSLSLTEGHTSGNTIYF
>TRBV5-1|.|16|TRBJ1-6
CASRSIRGSYNSPLHF
>TRBV15|.|15|TRBJ1-4
CATSRRGAANEKLFF
>TRBV5-6|TRBD1|18|TRBJ2-7
CASSNRQGAPISSYEQYF
>TRBV5-4|.|14|TRBJ2-7
CASSLVRESYEQYF
>TRBV4-3|.|12|TRBJ1-1
CASSQAVGGTFF
>TRBV5-1|.|12|TRBJ2-3
CASSTGTFPQNF
>TRBV2|.|16|TRBJ2-1
CASSDNREPSYNEQFF
>TRBV6-6|TRBD2|15|TRBJ2-7
CASSYVASGSHEQYF
>TRBV4-1|.|18|TRBJ2-1
CASSHRPFPRDIYNEQFF
>TRBV6-1|TRBD1|15|TRBJ2-7
CASRGVRDRDYEQYF
>TRBV14|.|16|TRBJ2-7
CASSHLHLALVGEQYF
>TRBV9|.|15|TRBJ2-1
CASSHRLVEINEQFF
>TRBV18|TRBD1|18|TRBJ2-7
CASSPGQVMGLGSGEQYF
>TRBV7-9|.|15|TRBJ2-2
CASSLPGTPTGELFF
>TRBV4-3|.|15|TRBJ2-7
CASSQDHTNSYEQYF
>TRBV9|.|13|TRBJ2-7
CASSQRGDYEQYF
>TRBV7-8|TRBD1|18|TRBJ1-2
CASSLRSGTGDLNYGYTF
>TRBV6-8|.|13|TRBJ1-1
CASSSGVDTEAFF
>TRBV13|.|15|TRBJ2-1
CASSELSLGQNEQFF
>TRBV27|TRBD2|14|TRBJ2-1
CASAGTSGSNEQFF
>TRBV19|.|13|TRBJ1-3
CASSIPTGNTIYF
>TRBV7-9|.|16|TRBJ1-2
CASSSPSGTLNYGYTF
>TRBV7-9|.|14|TRBJ1-1
CASSLEGGDTEAFF
>TRBV7-6|TRBD1|18|TRBJ1-1
CASSRFSGTVLSNTEAFF
>TRBV6-5|TRBD1|14|TRBJ1-3
CASSSGQTRNTIYF
>TRBV27|TRBD1|14|TRBJ1-4
CASSPDRQNEKLFF
>TRBV5-4|TRBD2|16|TRBJ2-7
CASSLVLAGAPVEQYF
>TRBV29-1|.|16|.
CSVEGEERNGNYEQYF